This TCR beta chain was captured by sequencing in a study of T cell repertoires in cytomegalovirus infection. Overall study: Through public TCR beta signatures, both CMV infection and matching HLA type were indicated.

TCRdb recomputed calls from the reads with MiXCR, one row per CDR3 protein. The repertoire includes approximately 990,000 distinct CDR3 sequences, under 40% of them detected once, and around an eighth sits in the top ten. J lost 3 bases, V lost 5 bases, and 12 bases had no gene match. This CDR3 region has 17 residues. The V gene's germline CDR1 is MNHEY and CDR2 SMNVEV (reference sequence). Concerning this clonotype: As yet, its antigen is unknown.

Findings and caveats of the study: The study found HLA-C-restricted CMV-specific TCR beta clonotypes dominating the ex vivo response. People with CMV and the relevant HLA were identified by cumulative public TCR beta family frequency.

The sequencing used cultured CD8+ T cells from PBMCs, collected from culture after CMV antigen stimulation. This chain connects TRBV27 to TRBJ2-5, with 10 nucleotides matching TRBD2. This TCR was sampled from a human donor in good health (CMV status not recorded). Some clones in this sample may be carry-over from other donors' samples. The CDR3 here is CASSPLEIAGGKETQYF. The CDR3 DNA reads TGTGCCAGCAGTCCCCTCGAGATAGCGGGGGGCAAAGAGACCCAGTACTTC.